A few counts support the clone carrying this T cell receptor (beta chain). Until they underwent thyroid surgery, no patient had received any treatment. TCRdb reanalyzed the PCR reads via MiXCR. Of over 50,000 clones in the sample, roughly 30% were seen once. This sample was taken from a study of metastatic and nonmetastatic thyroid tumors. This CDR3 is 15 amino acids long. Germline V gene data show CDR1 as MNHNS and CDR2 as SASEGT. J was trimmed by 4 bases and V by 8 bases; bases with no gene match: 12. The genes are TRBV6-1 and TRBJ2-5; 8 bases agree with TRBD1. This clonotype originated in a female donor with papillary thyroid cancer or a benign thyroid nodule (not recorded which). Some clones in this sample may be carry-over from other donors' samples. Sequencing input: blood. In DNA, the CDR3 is TGTGCCAGCGCCCAGCCAGGGGGCGTAGGAGAGACCCAGTACTTC. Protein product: CASAQPGGVGETQYF.